This T cell receptor (beta chain) was profiled in a study of blood T cell repertoires in COVID-19. The authors' processing: Estimates of nucleated cell counts were drawn from the amplification of reference gene primers. The assay was immunoSEQ multiplex PCR, and TCRdb's table has in-frame clones only and misses some. V, J and clone size derive from that table, while D and trimming were established from the DNA sequence. The repertoire holds about 210,000 clones, with 75% to 90% as singletons. Germline V CDR1 and CDR2: KGHSH, LQKENI. This CDR3 is 17 amino acids long. The V end lost 1 base, the J end lost 0 bases, and 13 bases lay between the germline ends.

This sequence joins TRBV18 and TRBJ1-5; perhaps TRBD1 as D (6 bases). The origin of this receptor is a man aged 40-49 years who had recovered from COVID-19. Sample: PBMCs or T cells enriched from blood (not recorded which). CDR3 coding DNA: TGTGCCAGCTCACCACAGGCAGGGGCGGGTAGCAATCAGCCCCAGCATTTT. It encodes CASSPQAGAGSNQPQHF.